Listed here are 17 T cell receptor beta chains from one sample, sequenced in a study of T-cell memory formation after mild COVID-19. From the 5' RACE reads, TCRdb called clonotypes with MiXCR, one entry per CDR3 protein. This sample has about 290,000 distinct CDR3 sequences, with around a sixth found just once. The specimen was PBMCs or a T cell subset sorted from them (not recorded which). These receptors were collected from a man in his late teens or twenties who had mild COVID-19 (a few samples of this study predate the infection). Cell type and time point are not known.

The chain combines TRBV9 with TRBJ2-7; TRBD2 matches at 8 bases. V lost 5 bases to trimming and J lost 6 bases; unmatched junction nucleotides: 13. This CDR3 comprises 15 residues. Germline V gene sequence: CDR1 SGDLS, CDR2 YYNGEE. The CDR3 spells CASSPFGLASSEQYF. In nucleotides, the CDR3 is TGTGCCAGCAGTCCCTTTGGACTAGCATCTTCCGAGCAGTACTTC.

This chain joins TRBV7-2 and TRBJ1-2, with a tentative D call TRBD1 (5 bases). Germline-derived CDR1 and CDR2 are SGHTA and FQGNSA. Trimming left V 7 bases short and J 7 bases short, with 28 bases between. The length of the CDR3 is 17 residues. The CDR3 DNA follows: TGTGCCAGCACAACTTCGGTGGGGACGGCAACCCGGGGTGGCTACACCTTC. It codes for CASTTSVGTATRGGYTF. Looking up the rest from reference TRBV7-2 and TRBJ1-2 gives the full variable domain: GAGVSQSPSNKVTEKGKDVELRCDPISGHTALYWYRQSLGQGLEFLIYFQGNSAPDKSGLPSDRFSAERTGGSVSTLTIQRTQQEDSAVYLCASTTSVGTATRGGYTFGSGTRLTVV.

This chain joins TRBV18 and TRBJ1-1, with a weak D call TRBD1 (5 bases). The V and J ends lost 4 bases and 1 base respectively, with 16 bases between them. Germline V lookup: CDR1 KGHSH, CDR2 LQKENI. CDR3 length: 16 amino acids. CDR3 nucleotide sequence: TGTGCCAGCTCACTTTTCTTGGGGGATCGGAACACTGAAGCTTTCTTT. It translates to CASSLFLGDRNTEAFF.

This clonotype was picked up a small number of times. Written as DNA, the CDR3 is TGCGCCAGCACCCCCGAGGGGCACCCACCCTACGAGCAGTACTTC. This encodes CASTPEGHPPYEQYF. The chain carries TRBV5-1 and TRBJ2-7; D is possibly TRBD1 or TRBD2 (5 bases each). Germline V lookup: CDR1 SGHRS, CDR2 YFSETQ. This CDR3 is 15 amino acids long. Trimming took off 6 bases at V and 2 bases at J, with 18 bases between the two ends.

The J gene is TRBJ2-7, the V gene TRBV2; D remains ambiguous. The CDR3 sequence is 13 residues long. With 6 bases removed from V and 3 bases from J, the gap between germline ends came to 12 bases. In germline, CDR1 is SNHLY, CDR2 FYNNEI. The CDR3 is CASSAGLVYEQYV. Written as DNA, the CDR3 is TGTGCCAGCAGCGCTGGGCTAGTCTACGAGCAGTACGTC.

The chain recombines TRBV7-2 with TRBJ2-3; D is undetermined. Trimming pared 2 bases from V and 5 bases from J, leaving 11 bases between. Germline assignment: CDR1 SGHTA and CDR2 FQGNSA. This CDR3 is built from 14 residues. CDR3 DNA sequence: TGTGCCAGCAGCTTACAACTCAGTCTAGATACGCAGTATTTT. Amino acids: CASSLQLSLDTQYF.

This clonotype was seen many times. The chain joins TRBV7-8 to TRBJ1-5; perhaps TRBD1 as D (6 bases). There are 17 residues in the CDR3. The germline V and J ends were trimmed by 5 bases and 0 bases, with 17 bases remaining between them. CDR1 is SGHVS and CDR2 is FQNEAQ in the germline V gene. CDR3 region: CASSAQGRGGSNQPQHF. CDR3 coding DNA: TGTGCCAGCAGCGCCCAAGGGCGAGGGGGTAGCAATCAGCCCCAGCATTTT.

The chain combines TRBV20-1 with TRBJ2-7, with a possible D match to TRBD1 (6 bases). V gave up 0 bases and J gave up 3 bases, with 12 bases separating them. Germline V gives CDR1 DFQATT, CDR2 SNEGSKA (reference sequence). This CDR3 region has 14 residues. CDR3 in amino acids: CSARETGQRYEQYF. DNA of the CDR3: TGCAGTGCTAGAGAGACCGGACAGCGCTACGAGCAGTACTTC.

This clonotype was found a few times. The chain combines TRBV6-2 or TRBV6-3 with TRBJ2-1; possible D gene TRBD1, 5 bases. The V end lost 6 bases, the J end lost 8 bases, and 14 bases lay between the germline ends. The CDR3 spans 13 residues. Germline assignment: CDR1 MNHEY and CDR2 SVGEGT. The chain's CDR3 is CASSQTEFHEQFF. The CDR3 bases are TGTGCCAGCAGCCAGACAGAGTTCCATGAGCAGTTCTTC.

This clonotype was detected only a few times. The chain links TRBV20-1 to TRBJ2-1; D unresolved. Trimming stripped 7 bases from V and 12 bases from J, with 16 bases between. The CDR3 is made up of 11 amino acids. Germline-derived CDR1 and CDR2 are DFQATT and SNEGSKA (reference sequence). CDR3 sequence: CSEAYDKGQFF. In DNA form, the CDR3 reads TGCAGTGAGGCCTACGACAAGGGGCAGTTCTTC.

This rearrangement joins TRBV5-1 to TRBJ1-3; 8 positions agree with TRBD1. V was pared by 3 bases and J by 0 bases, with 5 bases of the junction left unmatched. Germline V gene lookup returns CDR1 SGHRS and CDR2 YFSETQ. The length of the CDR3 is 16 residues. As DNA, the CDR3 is TGCGCCAGCAGCTCGACAGGGGTCGACTCTGGAAACACCATATATTTT. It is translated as CASSSTGVDSGNTIYF.

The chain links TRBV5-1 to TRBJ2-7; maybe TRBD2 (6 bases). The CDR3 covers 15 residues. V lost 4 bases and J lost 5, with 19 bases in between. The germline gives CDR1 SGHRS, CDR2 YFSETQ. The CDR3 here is CASSKGLGLFDEQYV. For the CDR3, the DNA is TGCGCCAGCAGCAAGGGACTGGGGCTTTTCGACGAGCAGTACGTC.

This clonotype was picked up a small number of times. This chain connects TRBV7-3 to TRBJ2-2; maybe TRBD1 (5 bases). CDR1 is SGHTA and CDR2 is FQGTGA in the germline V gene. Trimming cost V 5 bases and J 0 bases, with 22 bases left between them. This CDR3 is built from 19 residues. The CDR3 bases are TGTGCCAGCAGCCCTTCGGCACGGACAAGCTATGCGAACACCGGGGAGCTGTTTTTT. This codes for CASSPSARTSYANTGELFF.

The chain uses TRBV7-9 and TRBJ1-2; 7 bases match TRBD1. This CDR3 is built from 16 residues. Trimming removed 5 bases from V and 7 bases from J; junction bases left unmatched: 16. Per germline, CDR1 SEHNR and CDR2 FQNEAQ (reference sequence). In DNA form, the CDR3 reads TGTGCCAGCAGCCCCGGACAGGCAAGGTGGGACGTTGGCTACACCTTC. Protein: CASSPGQARWDVGYTF.

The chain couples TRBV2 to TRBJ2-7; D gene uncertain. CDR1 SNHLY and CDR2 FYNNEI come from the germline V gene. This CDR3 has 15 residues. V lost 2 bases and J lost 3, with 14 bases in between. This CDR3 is CASSESRLVFYEQYF. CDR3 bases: TGTGCCAGCAGTGAATCCAGGCTAGTCTTCTACGAGCAGTACTTC.

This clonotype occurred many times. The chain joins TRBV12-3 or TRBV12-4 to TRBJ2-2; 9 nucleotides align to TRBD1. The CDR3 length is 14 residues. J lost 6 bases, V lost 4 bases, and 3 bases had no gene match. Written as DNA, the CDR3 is TGTGCCAGCAGTTCCCGACAGGGGGCCGGGGAGCTGTTTTTT. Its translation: CASSSRQGAGELFF.

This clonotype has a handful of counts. The CDR3 DNA reads TGTGCCAGCAGCTTAGGGACAGAAAATTCACCCCTCCACTTT. Encoded protein: CASSLGTENSPLHF. The V call is TRBV7-3, the J call TRBJ1-6; 7 nucleotides align to TRBD1. Trimming at V came to 2 bases and at J to 7 bases, leaving 2 bases not matched to a gene. The CDR3 extends over 14 amino acids. The germline gives CDR1 SGHTA, CDR2 FQGTGA.